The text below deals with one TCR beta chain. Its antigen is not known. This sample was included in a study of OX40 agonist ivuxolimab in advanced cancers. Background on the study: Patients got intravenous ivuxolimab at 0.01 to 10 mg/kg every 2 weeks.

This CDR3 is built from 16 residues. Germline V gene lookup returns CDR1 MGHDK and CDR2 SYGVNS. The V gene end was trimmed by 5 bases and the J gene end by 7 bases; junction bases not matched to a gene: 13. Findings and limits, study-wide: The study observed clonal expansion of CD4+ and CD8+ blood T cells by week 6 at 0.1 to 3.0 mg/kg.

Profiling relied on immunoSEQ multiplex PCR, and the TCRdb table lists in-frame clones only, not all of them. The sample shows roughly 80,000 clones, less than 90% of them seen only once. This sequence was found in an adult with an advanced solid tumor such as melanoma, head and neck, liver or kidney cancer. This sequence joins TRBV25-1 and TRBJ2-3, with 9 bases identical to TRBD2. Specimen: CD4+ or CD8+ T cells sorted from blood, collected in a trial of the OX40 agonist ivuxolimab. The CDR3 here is CASSPGTSLSMNTQYF. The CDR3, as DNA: TGTGCCAGCAGTCCCGGGACTAGCCTCTCCATGAATACGCAGTATTTT. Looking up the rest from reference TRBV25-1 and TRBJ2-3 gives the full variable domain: EADIYQTPRYLVIGTGKKITLECSQTMGHDKMYWYQQDPGMELHLIHYSYGVNSTEKGDLSSESTVSRIRTEHFPLTLESARPSHTSQYLCASSPGTSLSMNTQYFGPGTRLTVL.